The present T cell receptor (beta chain) was sequenced within a study of identical twins. V was pared by 2 bases and J by 5 bases, with 2 bases of the junction left unmatched. The CDR3 totals 13 residues. Germline CDR1 is ENHRY and CDR2 is SYGVKD. This clonotype was counted only a few times. What it binds is not known. MiXCR was run by TCRdb on the 5' RACE reads, yielding one entry per CDR3 protein. The sample shows around 1.7 million distinct CDR3 sequences, roughly 35% of them seen only once. Study-level points and caveats: Recombination models fit unrelated individuals' TCR alpha sharing but underestimated twins'. Weaker excess twin sharing was seen among beta out-of-frame sequences.

The specimen was cord blood. The receptor was derived from a newborn girl in good health. The chain employs TRBV10-3 and TRBJ2-7; 8 nucleotides agree with TRBD2. In nucleotides, the CDR3 is TGTGCCATCAGTGAGAGGACTAGCAACGAGCAGTACTTC. Amino acids: CAISERTSNEQYF.